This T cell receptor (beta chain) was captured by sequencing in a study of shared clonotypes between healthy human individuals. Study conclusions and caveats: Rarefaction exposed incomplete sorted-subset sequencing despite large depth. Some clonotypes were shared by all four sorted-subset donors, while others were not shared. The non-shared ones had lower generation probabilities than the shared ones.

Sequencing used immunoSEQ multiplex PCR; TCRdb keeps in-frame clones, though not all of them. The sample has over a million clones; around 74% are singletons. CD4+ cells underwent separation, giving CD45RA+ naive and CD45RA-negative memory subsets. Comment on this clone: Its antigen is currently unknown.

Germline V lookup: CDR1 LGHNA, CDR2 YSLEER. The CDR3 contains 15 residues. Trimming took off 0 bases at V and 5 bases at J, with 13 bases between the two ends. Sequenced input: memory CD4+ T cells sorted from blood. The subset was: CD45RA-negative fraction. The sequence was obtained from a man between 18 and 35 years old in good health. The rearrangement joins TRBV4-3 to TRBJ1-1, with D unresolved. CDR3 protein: CASSQERVGWTEAFF. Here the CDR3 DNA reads TGCGCCAGCAGCCAAGAACGAGTGGGATGGACTGAAGCTTTCTTT.